This T cell receptor (beta chain) was recovered during a study of identifying expanded T cells in peripheral blood. Overall study results and limits: Differentially abundant clones: about 1.1 between replicates, about 17 at 2 to 3 weeks, 19 at four.

The CDR3 has 12 amino acids. V lost 11 bases, J lost 5 bases, and 13 bases lay in between. In germline, CDR1 is SNHLY, CDR2 FYNNEI. Details on this clone: Its antigen is currently unknown.

Clones were sequenced by immunoSEQ multiplex PCR, and TCRdb holds only the in-frame ones, with some missing. The table shows just over 90,000 clones, with about nine tenths occurring only once. The rearrangement joins TRBV2 to TRBJ1-5; D may be TRBD1 (6 bases). This TCR was recovered from a person between 18 and 69 years old in good health. The sequencing input was blood. The CDR3 DNA sequence: TGTGCCTGTGCGGGGGGCGATCAGCCCCAGCATTTT. Translating gives CACAGGDQPQHF.